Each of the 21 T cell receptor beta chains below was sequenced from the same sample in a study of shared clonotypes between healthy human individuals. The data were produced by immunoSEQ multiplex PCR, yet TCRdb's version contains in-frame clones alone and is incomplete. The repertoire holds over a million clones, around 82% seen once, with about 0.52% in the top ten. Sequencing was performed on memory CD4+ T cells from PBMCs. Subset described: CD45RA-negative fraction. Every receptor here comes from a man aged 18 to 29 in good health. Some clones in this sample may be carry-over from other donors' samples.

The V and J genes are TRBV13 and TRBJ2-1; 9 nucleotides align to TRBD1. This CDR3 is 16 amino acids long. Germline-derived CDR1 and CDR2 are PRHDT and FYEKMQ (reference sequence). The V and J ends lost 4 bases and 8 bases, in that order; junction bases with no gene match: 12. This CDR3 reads CASSSGTGRVGDEQFF. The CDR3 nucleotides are TGTGCCAGCAGCTCCGGGACAGGGCGAGTTGGAGATGAGCAGTTCTTC.

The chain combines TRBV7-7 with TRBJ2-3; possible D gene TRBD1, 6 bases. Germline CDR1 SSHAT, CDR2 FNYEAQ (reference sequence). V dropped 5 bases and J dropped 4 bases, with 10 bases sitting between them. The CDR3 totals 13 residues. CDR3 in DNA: TGTGCCAGCAGCCGGTCAGGGGCAGATACGCAGTATTTT. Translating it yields CASSRSGADTQYF. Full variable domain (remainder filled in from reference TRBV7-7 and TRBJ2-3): GAGVSQSPRYKVTKRGQDVTLRCDPISSHATLYWYQQALGQGPEFLTYFNYEAQPDKSGLPSDRFSAERPEGSISTLTIQRTEQRDSAMYRCASSRSGADTQYFGPGTRLTVL.

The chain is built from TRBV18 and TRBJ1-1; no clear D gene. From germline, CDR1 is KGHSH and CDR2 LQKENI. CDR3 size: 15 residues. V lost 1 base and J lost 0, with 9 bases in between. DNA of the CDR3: TGTGCCAGCTCACCACACCAGGCGGTGAACACTGAAGCTTTCTTT. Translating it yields CASSPHQAVNTEAFF.

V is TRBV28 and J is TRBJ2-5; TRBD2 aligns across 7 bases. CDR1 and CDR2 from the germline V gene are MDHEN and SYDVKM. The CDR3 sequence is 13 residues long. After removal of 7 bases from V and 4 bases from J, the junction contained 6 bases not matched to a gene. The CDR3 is CASKVGGRETQYF. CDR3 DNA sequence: TGTGCCAGCAAGGTCGGGGGGAGAGAGACCCAGTACTTC. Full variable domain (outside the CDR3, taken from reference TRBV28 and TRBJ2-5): DVKVTQSSRYLVKRTGEKVFLECVQDMDHENMFWYRQDPGLGLRLIYFSYDVKMKEKGDIPEGYSVSREKKERFSLILESASTNQTSMYLCASKVGGRETQYFGPGTRLLVL.

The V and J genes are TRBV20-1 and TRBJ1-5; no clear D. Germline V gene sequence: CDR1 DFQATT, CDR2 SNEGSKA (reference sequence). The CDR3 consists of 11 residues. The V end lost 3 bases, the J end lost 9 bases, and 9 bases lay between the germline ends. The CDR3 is CSASGSRPQHF. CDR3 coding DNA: TGCAGTGCTAGCGGGTCCCGGCCCCAGCATTTT.

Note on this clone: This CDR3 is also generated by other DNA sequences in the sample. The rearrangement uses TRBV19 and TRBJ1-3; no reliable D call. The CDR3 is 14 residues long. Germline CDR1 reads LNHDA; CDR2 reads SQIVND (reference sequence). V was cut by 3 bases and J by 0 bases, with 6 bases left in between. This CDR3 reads CASSIGGSGNTIYF. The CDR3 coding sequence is TGTGCCAGTAGTATTGGCGGCTCTGGAAACACCATATATTTT.

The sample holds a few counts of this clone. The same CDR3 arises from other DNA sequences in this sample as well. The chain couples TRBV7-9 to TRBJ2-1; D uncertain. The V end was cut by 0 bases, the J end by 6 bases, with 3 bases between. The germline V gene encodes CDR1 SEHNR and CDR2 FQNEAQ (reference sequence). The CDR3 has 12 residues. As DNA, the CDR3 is TGTGCCAGCAGCTTAGCCAGCAATGAGCAGTTCTTC. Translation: CASSLASNEQFF. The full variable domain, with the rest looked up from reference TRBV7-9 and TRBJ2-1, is DTGVSQNPRHKITKRGQNVTFRCDPISEHNRLYWYRQTLGQGPEFLTYFQNEAQLEKSRLLSDRFSAERPKGSFSTLEIQRTEQGDSAMYLCASSLASNEQFFGPGTRLTVL.

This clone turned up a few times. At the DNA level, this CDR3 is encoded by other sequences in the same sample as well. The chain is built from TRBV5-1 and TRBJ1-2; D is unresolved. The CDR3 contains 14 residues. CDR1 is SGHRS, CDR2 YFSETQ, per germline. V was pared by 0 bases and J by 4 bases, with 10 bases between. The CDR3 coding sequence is TGCGCCAGCAGCTTGGAGGGAACGGGCTATGGCTACACCTTC. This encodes CASSLEGTGYGYTF.

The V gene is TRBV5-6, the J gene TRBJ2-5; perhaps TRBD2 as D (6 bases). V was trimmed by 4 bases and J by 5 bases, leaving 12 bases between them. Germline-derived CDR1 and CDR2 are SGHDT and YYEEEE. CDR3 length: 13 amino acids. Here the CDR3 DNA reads TGTGCCAGCAGCCGGGATGGGAGGGAGACCCAGTACTTC. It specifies CASSRDGRETQYF. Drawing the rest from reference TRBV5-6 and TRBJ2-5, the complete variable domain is DAGVTQSPTHLIKTRGQQVTLRCSPKSGHDTVSWYQQALGQGPQFIFQYYEEEERQRGNFPDRFSGHQFPNYSSELNVNALLLGDSALYLCASSRDGRETQYFGPGTRLLVL.

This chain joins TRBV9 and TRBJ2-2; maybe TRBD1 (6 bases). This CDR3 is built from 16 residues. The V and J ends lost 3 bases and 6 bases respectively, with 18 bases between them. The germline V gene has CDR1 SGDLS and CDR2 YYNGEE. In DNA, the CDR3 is TGTGCCAGCAGCGCTAGCAGCAACAGGGCGGCCGGGGAGCTGTTTTTT. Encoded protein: CASSASSNRAAGELFF.

The CDR3 region is CASSIRTWTGAFF. CDR3 DNA: TGTGCCAGTAGTATCCGTACTTGGACGGGAGCTTTCTTT. This sequence joins TRBV19 and TRBJ1-1, with D hard to call. The V end was cut by 3 bases, the J end by 10 bases, with 15 bases between. Germline V gene data show CDR1 as LNHDA and CDR2 as SQIVND (reference sequence). The CDR3 spans 13 residues.

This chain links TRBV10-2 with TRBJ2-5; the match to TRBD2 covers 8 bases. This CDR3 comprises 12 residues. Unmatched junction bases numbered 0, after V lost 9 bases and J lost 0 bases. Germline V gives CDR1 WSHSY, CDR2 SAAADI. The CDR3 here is CASSGDQETQYF. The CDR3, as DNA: TGCGCCAGTAGCGGGGACCAAGAGACCCAGTACTTC.

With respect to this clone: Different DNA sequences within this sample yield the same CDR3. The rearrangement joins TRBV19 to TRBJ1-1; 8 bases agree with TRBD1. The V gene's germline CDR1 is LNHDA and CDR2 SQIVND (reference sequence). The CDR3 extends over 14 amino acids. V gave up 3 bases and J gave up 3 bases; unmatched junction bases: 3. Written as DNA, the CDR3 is TGTGCCAGTAGTATCGGACAGGGATACACTGAAGCTTTCTTT. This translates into CASSIGQGYTEAFF.

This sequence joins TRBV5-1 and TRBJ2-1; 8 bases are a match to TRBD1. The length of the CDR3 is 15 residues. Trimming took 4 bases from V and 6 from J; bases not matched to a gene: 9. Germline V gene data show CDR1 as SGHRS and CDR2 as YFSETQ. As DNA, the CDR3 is TGCGCCAGCAGCATCGTACCCGGGACAGGCAATGAGCAGTTCTTC. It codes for CASSIVPGTGNEQFF.

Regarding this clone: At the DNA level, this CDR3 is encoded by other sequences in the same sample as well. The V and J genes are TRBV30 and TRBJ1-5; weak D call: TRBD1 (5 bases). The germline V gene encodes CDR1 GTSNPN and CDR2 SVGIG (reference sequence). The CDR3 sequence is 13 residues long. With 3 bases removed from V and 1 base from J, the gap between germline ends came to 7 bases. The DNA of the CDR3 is TGTGCCTGGAGCCGGGACAGCAATCAGCCCCAGCATTTT. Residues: CAWSRDSNQPQHF.

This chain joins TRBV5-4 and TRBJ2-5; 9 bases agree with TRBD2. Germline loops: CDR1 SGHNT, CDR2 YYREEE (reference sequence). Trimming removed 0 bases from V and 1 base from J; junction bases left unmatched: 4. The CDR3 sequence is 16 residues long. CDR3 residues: CASSLGRGRGQETQYF. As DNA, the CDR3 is TGTGCCAGCAGCTTGGGCCGCGGGAGGGGCCAAGAGACCCAGTACTTC.

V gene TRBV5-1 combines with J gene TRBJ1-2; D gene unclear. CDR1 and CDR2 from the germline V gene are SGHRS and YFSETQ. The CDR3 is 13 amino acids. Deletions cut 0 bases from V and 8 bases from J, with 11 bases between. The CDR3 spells CASSLAAPGGYTF. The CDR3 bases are TGCGCCAGCAGCTTGGCAGCCCCTGGAGGCTACACCTTC.

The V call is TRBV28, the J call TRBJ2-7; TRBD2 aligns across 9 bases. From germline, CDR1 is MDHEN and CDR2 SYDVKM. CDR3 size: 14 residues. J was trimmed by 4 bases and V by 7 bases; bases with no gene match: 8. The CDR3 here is CASTELAGRYEQYF. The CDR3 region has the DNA TGTGCCAGCACCGAGCTAGCGGGAAGGTACGAGCAGTACTTC.

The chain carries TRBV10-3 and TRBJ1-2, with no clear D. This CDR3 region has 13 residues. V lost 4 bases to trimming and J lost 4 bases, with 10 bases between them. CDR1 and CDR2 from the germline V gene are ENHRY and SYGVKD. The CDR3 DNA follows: TGTGCCATCAGTGGGGGATCCCTCTATGGCTACACCTTC. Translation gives CAISGGSLYGYTF.

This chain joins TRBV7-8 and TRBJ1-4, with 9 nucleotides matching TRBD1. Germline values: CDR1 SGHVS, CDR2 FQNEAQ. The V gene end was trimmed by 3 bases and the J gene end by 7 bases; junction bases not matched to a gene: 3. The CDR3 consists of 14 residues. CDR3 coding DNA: TGTGCCAGCAGCTTGGGACAGGGCATTGAAAAACTGTTTTTT. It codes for CASSLGQGIEKLFF.

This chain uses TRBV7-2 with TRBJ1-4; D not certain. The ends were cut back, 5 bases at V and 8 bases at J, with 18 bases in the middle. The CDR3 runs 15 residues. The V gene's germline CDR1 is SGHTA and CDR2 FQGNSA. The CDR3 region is CASSPPGRAGEKLFF. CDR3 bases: TGTGCCAGCAGCCCTCCGGGCCGTGCGGGGGAAAAACTGTTTTTT.